The clone carrying this T cell receptor beta chain was observed a handful of times. Its specificity is unknown. A read error may account for a junction end that differs from germline. This sample was taken from a study of Graves' ophthalmopathy and Graves' hyperthyroidism. Study results and limitations: The 13-signature model separated ophthalmopathy from stable hyperthyroidism at 85% to 90% sensitivity and about 80% specificity. In blood appeared most of the expanded thyroid clonotypes whose frequency exceeded 0.001.

In germline, CDR1 is WNHNN, CDR2 SYGVQD (reference sequence). The CDR3 is made up of 15 amino acids. Exclusion applied to patients with other autoimmune diseases, uncontrolled infections, pregnancy or lactation. From fresh peripheral blood, around 10 ml in volume, the PBMCs were obtained. From RNA, the CDR3 regions of TCR beta chains were amplified and sequenced. HTBI-primed RT-PCR formed the first round, and a multiplex PCR formed the second. MiXCR, run by TCRdb on the multiplex PCR reads, gives a single entry per CDR3 protein. This sample has 200,000 to 250,000 distinct CDR3 sequences, with 20% to 25% found just once.

This sequence originates from a woman aged 45-60 years with Graves' ophthalmopathy. The sample was peripheral blood. The chain uses TRBV10-1 and TRBJ2-7; D might be TRBD2 (7 bases). The CDR3: CAGLFTEAGAHTACF. The DNA for the CDR3 is TGCGCCGGCCTTTTCACCGAGGCGGGGGCCCACACTGCATGCTTC.